The rows below give T cell receptor beta chains drawn from one sample of a study of spatial heterogeneity in lung cancer. TCRdb recomputed calls from the 5' RACE reads with MiXCR, one row per CDR3 protein. Of some 11,000 distinct CDR3 sequences detected, less than 7.5% appear once; the ten largest clones hold roughly 28%. Specimen: PBMCs, collected at surgery. The source of these receptors is a male donor with early-stage non-small cell lung cancer. The CDR3 runs from the conserved cysteine through the conserved F or W. The D gene is left open where the match is weak. Part of the rows lack a size; the others show once, few, many or a class for expanded clones.

cdr3_aa cdr3_nt j_call clone_size d_call v_call
CATSEGVSGANVLTF TGTGCCACCTCAGAGGGCGTCTCTGGGGCCAACGTCCTGACTTTC TRBJ2-6 many NA TRBV6-2/TRBV6-3
CSAMGLAGPSYNEQFF TGCAGTGCTATGGGACTAGCGGGGCCCTCCTACAATGAGCAGTTCTTC TRBJ2-1 medium-sized TRBD2 TRBV20-1
CASSQWTGSMNTEAFF TGTGCCAGCAGCCAGTGGACAGGGTCCATGAACACTGAAGCTTTCTTT TRBJ1-1 medium-sized TRBD1 TRBV14
CASSTTRGVQETQYF TGTGCCAGCAGTACGACTAGAGGGGTCCAAGAGACCCAGTACTTC TRBJ2-5 many NA TRBV28
CAISGEGLAANEQFF TGTGCCATCAGTGGAGAGGGACTAGCGGCCAATGAGCAGTTCTTC TRBJ2-1 many TRBD2 TRBV10-3
CASSIGDSYEQYF TGTGCCAGTAGTATAGGGGACTCCTACGAGCAGTACTTC TRBJ2-7 few NA TRBV19
CASSQGIGYGYTF TGTGCCAGCAGCCAGGGGATCGGCTATGGCTACACCTTC TRBJ1-2 few NA TRBV5-4
CASSHFTGGYTDTQYF TGCGCCAGCAGCCACTTCACAGGGGGATACACAGATACGCAGTATTTT TRBJ2-3 many TRBD1 TRBV4-3
CASSQGRQETQYF TGTGCCAGTAGCCAGGGGAGGCAAGAGACCCAGTACTTC TRBJ2-5 NA NA TRBV19
CASSLSGDTQYF TGTGCCAGCAGCTTGAGCGGGGATACGCAGTATTTT TRBJ2-3 NA NA TRBV5-4
CASSEGTGNYEQYF TGTGCCAGCAGTGAAGGGACAGGGAACTACGAGCAGTACTTC TRBJ2-7 few TRBD1 TRBV2
CASSLGPSNEQFF TGTGCCAGCAGCTTAGGGCCCTCCAATGAGCAGTTCTTC TRBJ2-1 many NA TRBV7-2
CASSEMWNQPQHF TGTGCCAGCAGTGAAATGTGGAATCAGCCCCAGCATTTT TRBJ1-5 many NA TRBV6-1
CASSSYRGLQGEQFF TGCGCCAGCAGCTCTTATAGGGGGCTGCAAGGAGAGCAGTTCTTC TRBJ2-1 few TRBD1 TRBV5-1
CASNGAGMGTDTQYF TGTGCCAGCAATGGAGCAGGAATGGGCACAGATACGCAGTATTTT TRBJ2-3 many NA TRBV11-2
CASSFRSRDSPLHF TGTGCCAGCAGCTTCAGATCTAGGGATTCACCCCTCCACTTT TRBJ1-6 many NA TRBV7-2
CASSPLISSAPGYGYTF TGTGCCAGTAGTCCACTAATTTCGTCGGCCCCCGGCTATGGCTACACCTTC TRBJ1-2 NA NA TRBV19
CSVGGDYGYTF TGCAGCGTTGGCGGGGACTATGGCTACACCTTC TRBJ1-2 many NA TRBV29-1
CSVAEPSYEQYF TGCAGCGTAGCGGAGCCATCCTACGAGCAGTACTTC TRBJ2-7 medium-sized NA TRBV29-1
CASSTEGLYEQYF TGTGCCAGCTCCACAGAGGGCCTCTACGAGCAGTACTTC TRBJ2-7 NA NA TRBV18
CASSKGHRAGGEPSYEQYF TGTGCCAGCAGCAAAGGCCACAGAGCGGGAGGGGAACCTTCCTACGAGCAGTACTTC TRBJ2-7 medium-sized TRBD2 TRBV28
CSASEGNSYNEQFF TGCAGTGCTAGCGAAGGTAACTCCTACAATGAGCAGTTCTTC TRBJ2-1 many NA TRBV20-1
CATSREVRAFASTDTQHF TGTGCCACCAGCAGAGAGGTCAGGGCCTTCGCTAGCACAGATACGCAGCATTTT TRBJ1-5 NA NA TRBV15
CSVKTNAYEQYF TGCAGCGTCAAGACTAATGCCTACGAGCAGTACTTC TRBJ2-7 medium-sized NA TRBV29-1
CASSQGERALNEQFF TGTGCCAGCAGCCAAGGGGAACGGGCACTCAATGAGCAGTTCTTC TRBJ2-1 NA NA TRBV14
CASSSGTPLTYEQYF TGTGCCAGCAGCTCCGGGACACCGCTTACCTACGAGCAGTACTTC TRBJ2-7 many NA TRBV7-2
CSAQGSDQETQYF TGCAGCGCCCAGGGCTCCGACCAAGAGACCCAGTACTTC TRBJ2-5 medium-sized NA TRBV29-1
CASSFLGDNQPQHF TGTGCCAGCAGCTTTTTAGGCGACAATCAGCCCCAGCATTTT TRBJ1-5 many NA TRBV7-9
CASSFDSSTGELFF TGCGCCAGCAGCTTTGATAGCAGCACCGGGGAGCTGTTTTTT TRBJ2-2 medium-sized NA TRBV5-1
CASSLTQGELFF TGCGCCAGCAGCCTTACCCAGGGGGAGCTGTTTTTT TRBJ2-2 many NA TRBV4-1
CASSVGLGRGLDEQFF TGTGCCAGCAGCGTAGGTCTGGGGAGAGGTTTAGATGAGCAGTTCTTC TRBJ2-1 medium-sized NA TRBV9
CSARRLNSYNEQFF TGCAGTGCTAGAAGGCTTAACTCCTACAATGAGCAGTTCTTC TRBJ2-1 many NA TRBV20-1
CAVGGYHTDTQYF TGTGCCGTAGGAGGCTACCACACAGATACGCAGTATTTT TRBJ2-3 many NA TRBV7-2
CASSLDFSGFLDEQFF TGTGCCAGCAGCTTAGATTTTAGCGGGTTTTTGGATGAGCAGTTCTTC TRBJ2-1 many TRBD2 TRBV7-9
CSVEDTLGLALTNEQFF TGCAGCGTTGAAGATACATTAGGTCTAGCATTAACGAATGAGCAGTTCTTC TRBJ2-1 many NA TRBV29-1